What follows is one T cell receptor (beta chain) and its context. Germline V gene lookup returns CDR1 DFQATT and CDR2 SNEGSKA (reference sequence). This CDR3 is built from 11 residues. This record belongs to a study of monozygotic twins with inflammatory bowel disease. Each donor had 2.5 ml of blood drawn. Both the TCRalpha cDNA and the TCRbeta cDNA were taken through two nested PCRs, lasting around 15 and 9 cycles. TCRdb reprocessed the 5' RACE reads and reports one entry per CDR3 protein, with no DNA. The sample totals approximately 100,000 distinct CDR3 sequences. The sequencing sample was made of blood. The chain links TRBV20-1 to TRBJ2-5. This TCR came from a human donor with ulcerative colitis or Crohn's disease, or a healthy co-twin of an affected twin (not recorded which). CDR3 region: CSARGLETQYF.